What follows describes a single TCR beta chain. Antigen unknown. The germline CDR1 and CDR2 sequences are SGHRS and YFSETQ. V lost 1 base and J 0 bases, leaving 4 bases between the germline ends. CDR3 length equals 14 residues. In chemo-refractory metastatic non-small-cell lung cancer, patients got ipilimumab CTLA-4 blockade together with focal radiation. This sample stems from a study of radiotherapy plus CTLA-4 blockade in lung cancer. Study information: Objective response rate was around 20%; disease control rate, under 35%. Study-wide results and caveats: Among blood TCR repertoires after radiotherapy plus ipilimumab, tumor-derived clones expanded. According to reports, early shifts in blood T cell clones, alongside interferon-beta, forecast response most accurately.

Repertoires were generated with immunoSEQ multiplex PCR, while TCRdb's copy carries only in-frame clones and drops some. The profile shows 20,000 to 30,000 clones, approximately 77% of them singletons. Sequencing was performed on peripheral blood, taken from a patient treated with radiotherapy plus ipilimumab. The receptor comes from a human donor with non-small cell lung cancer that progressed on radiotherapy plus ipilimumab. J is TRBJ1-4 and V is TRBV5-1; D call uncertain. As DNA, the CDR3 is TGCGCCAGCAGCTTGAGTTCAACTAATGAAAAACTGTTTTTT. It yields the protein CASSLSSTNEKLFF.